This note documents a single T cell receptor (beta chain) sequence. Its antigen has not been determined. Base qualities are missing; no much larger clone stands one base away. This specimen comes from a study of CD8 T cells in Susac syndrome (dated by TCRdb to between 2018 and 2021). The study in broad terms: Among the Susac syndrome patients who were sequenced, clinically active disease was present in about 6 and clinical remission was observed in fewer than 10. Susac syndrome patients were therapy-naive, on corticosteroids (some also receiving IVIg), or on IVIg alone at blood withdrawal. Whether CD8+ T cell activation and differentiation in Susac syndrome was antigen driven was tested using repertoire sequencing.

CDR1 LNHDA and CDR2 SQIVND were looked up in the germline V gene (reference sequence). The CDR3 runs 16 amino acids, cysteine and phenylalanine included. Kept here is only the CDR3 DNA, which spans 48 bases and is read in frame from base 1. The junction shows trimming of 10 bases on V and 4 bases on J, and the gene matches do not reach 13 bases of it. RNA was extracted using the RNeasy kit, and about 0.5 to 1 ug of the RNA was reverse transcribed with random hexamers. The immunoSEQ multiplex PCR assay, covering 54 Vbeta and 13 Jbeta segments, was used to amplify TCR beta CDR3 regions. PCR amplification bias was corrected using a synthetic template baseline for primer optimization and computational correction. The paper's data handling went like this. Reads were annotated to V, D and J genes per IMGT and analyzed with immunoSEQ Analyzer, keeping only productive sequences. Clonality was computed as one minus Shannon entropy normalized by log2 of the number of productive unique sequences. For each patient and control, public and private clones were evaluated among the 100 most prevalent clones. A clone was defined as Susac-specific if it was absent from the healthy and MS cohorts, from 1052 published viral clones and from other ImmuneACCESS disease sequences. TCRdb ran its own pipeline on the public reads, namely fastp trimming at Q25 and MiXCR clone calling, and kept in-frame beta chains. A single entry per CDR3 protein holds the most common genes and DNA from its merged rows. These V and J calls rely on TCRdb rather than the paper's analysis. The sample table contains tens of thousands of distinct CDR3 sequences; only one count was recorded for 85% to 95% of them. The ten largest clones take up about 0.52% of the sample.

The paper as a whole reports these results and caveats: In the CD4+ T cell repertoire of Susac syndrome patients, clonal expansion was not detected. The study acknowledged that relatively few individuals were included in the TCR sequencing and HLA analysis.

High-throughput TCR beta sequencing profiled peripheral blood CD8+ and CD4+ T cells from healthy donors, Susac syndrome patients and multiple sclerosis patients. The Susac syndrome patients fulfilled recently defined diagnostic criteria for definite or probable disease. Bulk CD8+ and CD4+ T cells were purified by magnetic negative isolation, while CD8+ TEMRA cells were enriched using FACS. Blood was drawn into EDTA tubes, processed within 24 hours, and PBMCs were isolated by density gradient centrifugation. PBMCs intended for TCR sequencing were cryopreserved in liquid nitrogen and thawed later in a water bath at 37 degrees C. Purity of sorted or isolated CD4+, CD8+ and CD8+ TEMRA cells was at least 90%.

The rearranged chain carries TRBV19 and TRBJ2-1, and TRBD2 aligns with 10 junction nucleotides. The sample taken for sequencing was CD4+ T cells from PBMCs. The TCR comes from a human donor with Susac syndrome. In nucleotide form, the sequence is TGTGCCACAAAATCGGCTAGCGGGAGTAGGTACAATGAGCAGTTCTTC. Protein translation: CATKSASGSRYNEQFF.